This T cell receptor beta chain derives from a study of Tregs in tolerant kidney transplant recipients. Study observations and caveats: Expanding Tregs on activated donor B cells appeared to best identify donor-specific TCRbeta clones. Validation in larger populations is needed because few patients were studied.

Unstimulated regulatory T cells (CD4+CD25+CD127-), CD4+CD25- non-regulatory cells, CD4 and CD8 cells were FACS-sorted from thawed PBMCs. The repertoire was sequenced with immunoSEQ multiplex PCR; TCRdb's copy has only in-frame clones and lacks some. The profile covers over 50,000 clones, with 65% to 85% appearing a single time and about 5% taken by the ten largest. CDR1 and CDR2 (germline): LGHNA, YNFKEQ. This CDR3 has 15 amino acids. Trimming left V 0 bases short and J 1 base short, with 7 bases between. As regards this clone: Its antigen is not known.

The sample consisted of CD4+ T cells from blood. The chain is built from TRBV4-2 and TRBJ1-5; D is undetermined. The receptor comes from a human donor in good health. The CDR3 DNA follows: TGTGCCAGCAGCCAAGAATACGGAAGCAATCAGCCCCAGCATTTT. Translation: CASSQEYGSNQPQHF.